One and the same sample provided the 23 T cell receptor beta chains below, sequenced in a study of cytomegalovirus exposure and HLA in healthy donors. Both 60 Vbeta primers and 13 Jbeta primers went into the PCR. Measured with immunoSEQ multiplex PCR; TCRdb has only the in-frame clones, and not every one. The sample has 130,000 to 150,000 clones. The source material was PBMCs. These receptors came from a man aged 35-49 years in good health and CMV-seronegative.

The chain carries TRBV6-5 and TRBJ2-1, with 10 nucleotides matching TRBD2. Trimming at V came to 0 bases and at J to 2 bases, leaving 1 base not matched to a gene. CDR1 and CDR2 (germline): MNHEY, SVGAGI. The length of the CDR3 is 16 residues. For the CDR3, the DNA is TGTGCCAGCAGTTACTCTAGCGGGGGGACCTACAATGAGCAGTTCTTC. It encodes CASSYSSGGTYNEQFF.

The rearrangement links TRBV28 to TRBJ1-2, with unresolved D. Trimming removed 6 bases from V and 12 bases from J, with 26 bases in between. The length of the CDR3 is 15 residues. Germline V gene lookup returns CDR1 MDHEN and CDR2 SYDVKM. This CDR3 reads CASSPPEDGMGSHTF. The CDR3, as DNA: TGTGCCAGCAGCCCTCCCGAGGACGGGATGGGGAGCCACACCTTC.

The chain links TRBV7-2 to TRBJ2-7; TRBD1 aligns across 9 bases. CDR1 and CDR2 from the germline V gene are SGHTA and FQGNSA. V lost 6 bases and J lost 9; bases outside the gene matches: 21. The CDR3 runs 17 residues. The CDR3 DNA reads as TGTGCCAGCAGGTTCCTCAAACCGGGACAGGGTGCGGCTGGGCAGTACTTC. It yields the protein CASRFLKPGQGAAGQYF.

The chain is built from TRBV11-2 and TRBJ2-6, with a weak D call TRBD1 (6 bases). The CDR3 spans 19 residues. Looked up from germline, CDR1 is SGHAT and CDR2 is FQNNGV. V was shortened by 3 bases and J by 4 bases, with 22 bases between the two germline ends. This CDR3 reads CASSLGGRRGWLGANVLTF. The CDR3, as DNA: TGTGCCAGCAGCTTGGGCGGGCGCAGGGGCTGGTTGGGGGCCAACGTCCTGACTTTC.

The chain joins TRBV6-5 to TRBJ1-4; 7 nucleotides line up with TRBD1. The CDR3 runs 14 residues. Germline values: CDR1 MNHEY, CDR2 SVGAGI. Losses at the gene ends were 6 bases for V and 6 bases for J; bases not matched to a gene: 7. In DNA form, the CDR3 reads TGTGCCAGCAGCTACGAGGGGGCTGATGAAAAACTGTTTTTT. As protein: CASSYEGADEKLFF.

The chain combines TRBV7-2 with TRBJ2-5; D remains unclear. Trimming removed 2 bases from V and 5 bases from J, with 6 bases in between. The CDR3 consists of 12 residues. Germline V CDR1 and CDR2: SGHTA, FQGNSA. Here the CDR3 DNA reads TGTGCCAGCAGCTTATATCTGGAGACCCAGTACTTC. This gives the protein CASSLYLETQYF.

V usage is TRBV18 and J usage is TRBJ2-7; D is unresolved. Germline V gene data show CDR1 as KGHSH and CDR2 as LQKENI. The germline V and J ends were trimmed by 3 bases and 4 bases, with 13 bases remaining between them. The CDR3 is made up of 14 amino acids. This CDR3 reads CASSPDTTYYEQYF. CDR3 DNA sequence: TGTGCCAGCTCACCCGATACGACATATTACGAGCAGTACTTC. The complete variable domain, with remaining parts taken from reference TRBV18 and TRBJ2-7, reads NAGVMQNPRHLVRRRGQEARLRCSPMKGHSHVYWYRQLPEEGLKFMVYLQKENIIDESGMPKERFSAEFPKEGPSILRIQQVVRGDSAAYFCASSPDTTYYEQYFGPGTRLTVT.

The genes are TRBV5-1 and TRBJ2-3; D possibly corresponds to TRBD1 (5 bases). The ends were cut back, 2 bases at V and 5 bases at J, with 6 bases in the middle. Germline V CDR1 and CDR2: SGHRS, YFSETQ. This CDR3 is built from 12 residues. The CDR3 is CASSFDRDTQYF. The CDR3 DNA follows: TGCGCCAGCAGCTTCGACAGAGATACGCAGTATTTT.

The genes are TRBV9 and TRBJ2-5; TRBD2 matches 10 bases. J was trimmed by 5 bases and V by 3 bases; bases with no gene match: 10. Germline V CDR1 and CDR2: SGDLS, YYNGEE. The CDR3 is 16 amino acids. The CDR3 sequence is CASSGTRAGGRETQYF. The DNA for the CDR3 is TGTGCCAGCAGCGGAACCCGAGCGGGGGGGCGGGAGACCCAGTACTTC. Filled out from reference TRBV9 and TRBJ2-5, the complete variable domain reads DSGVTQTPKHLITATGQRVTLRCSPRSGDLSVYWYQQSLDQGLQFLIQYYNGEERAKGNILERFSAQQFPDLHSELNLSSLELGDSALYFCASSGTRAGGRETQYFGPGTRLLVL.

The chain carries TRBV10-3 and TRBJ1-2, with 8 bases fitting TRBD1. CDR3 size: 13 residues. V lost 6 bases, J lost 8 bases, and 8 bases stayed unmatched. Per the germline V gene, CDR1 is ENHRY and CDR2 is SYGVKD. The CDR3 sequence: CAISRGQGRGYTF. Here the CDR3 DNA reads TGTGCCATCAGCCGCGGACAGGGCAGGGGCTACACCTTC.

The chain couples TRBV13 to TRBJ1-6; D remains unclear. CDR1 PRHDT and CDR2 FYEKMQ come from the germline V gene (reference sequence). V was shortened by 1 base and J by 7 bases, with 5 bases between the two germline ends. The CDR3 contains 13 residues. The CDR3 is CASSLEQNSPLHF. The CDR3 DNA reads as TGTGCCAGCAGCTTAGAGCAAAATTCACCCCTCCACTTT.

V and J are TRBV18 and TRBJ2-2; 7 nucleotides line up with TRBD1. CDR1 and CDR2 (germline): KGHSH, LQKENI. V shed 6 bases and J 4 bases; nucleotides not matched to a gene: 8. The CDR3 totals 15 residues. CDR3 amino acids: CASSPGQTSTGELFF. CDR3 coding DNA: TGTGCCAGCTCCCCGGGACAGACGAGCACCGGGGAGCTGTTTTTT.

The chain has TRBV7-2 and TRBJ2-3; 11 bases align to TRBD2. Losses at the gene ends were 1 base for V and 8 bases for J; bases not matched to a gene: 8. Germline CDR1 is SGHTA and CDR2 is FQGNSA. This CDR3 region has 16 residues. CDR3 amino acids: CASSLVALAGGGTQYF. CDR3 DNA: TGTGCCAGCAGCTTAGTTGCGCTAGCGGGGGGAGGTACGCAGTATTTT.

The J gene is TRBJ2-3, the V gene TRBV6-5, with no clear D. Trimming took off 3 bases at V and 3 bases at J, with 10 bases between the two ends. Germline CDR1 and CDR2: MNHEY and SVGAGI. CDR3 length equals 14 residues. The CDR3 region has the DNA TGTGCCAGCAGTTATAGTCTGTGGACAGATACGCAGTATTTT. It yields the protein CASSYSLWTDTQYF.

This chain uses TRBV7-9 with TRBJ2-7; 7 positions agree with TRBD2. Germline CDR1 is SEHNR and CDR2 is FQNEAQ (reference sequence). Trimming cost V 5 bases and J 5 bases; bases outside gene matches: 0. The CDR3 sequence is 11 residues long. In DNA, the CDR3 is TGTGCCAGCAGCCGGGAGGACGAGCAGTACTTC. Its translation is CASSREDEQYF.

This rearrangement joins TRBV4-1 to TRBJ2-3; TRBD2 matches 10 bases. The trim removed 6 bases at V and 4 bases at J, leaving 4 bases unmatched. The CDR3 contains 14 residues. CDR1 and CDR2 (germline): MGHRA, YSYEKL. The CDR3 protein is CASSVAGGSDTQYF. DNA for the CDR3: TGCGCCAGCAGTGTAGCGGGGGGTTCAGATACGCAGTATTTT.

This chain connects TRBV7-8 to TRBJ1-1, with D possibly matching TRBD1 (6 bases). Germline CDR1 and CDR2: SGHVS and FQNEAQ. This CDR3 has 14 amino acids. Trimming removed 4 bases from V and 0 bases from J, with 9 bases in between. This chain's CDR3 is CASSYQGLNTEAFF. The CDR3 DNA is TGTGCCAGCAGCTACCAGGGGCTGAACACTGAAGCTTTCTTT.

This chain joins TRBV9 and TRBJ2-7; TRBD2 matches at 9 bases. The CDR3 has 16 residues. The V segment lost 0 bases and the J segment 7 bases; nucleotides outside the gene matches: 11. CDR1 is SGDLS and CDR2 is YYNGEE in the germline V gene. The CDR3 protein is CASSVGGLAGLGEQYF. In DNA, the CDR3 is TGTGCCAGCAGCGTAGGTGGGCTAGCGGGGTTGGGGGAGCAGTACTTC.

V usage is TRBV27 and J usage is TRBJ2-7, with D possibly being TRBD1 (5 bases). Germline assignment: CDR1 MNHEY and CDR2 SMNVEV (reference sequence). The CDR3 contains 12 residues. Between the trimmed V and J ends, which lost 5 bases and 4 bases, there was a span of 9 bases. CDR3 residues: CASSTSGYEQYF. The DNA of the CDR3 is TGTGCCAGCAGTACTTCAGGGTACGAGCAGTACTTC.

A note on this clone: A junction end diverges from the germline sequence, so it may reflect a read error. The chain carries TRBV6-1 and TRBJ2-7; D may be TRBD1 (5 bases). The V gene's germline CDR1 is MNHNS and CDR2 SASEGT. This CDR3 has 12 residues. The CDR3 bases are TGCTCCTTGGCAGGGTCCTCCTACGAGCAGTACTTC. Protein sequence: CSLAGSSYEQYF.

The J gene is TRBJ1-5, the V gene TRBV5-5, with no clear D. This CDR3 region has 11 residues. The germline gives CDR1 SGHKS, CDR2 YYEKEE (reference sequence). The V end lost 5 bases, the J end lost 7 bases, and 7 bases lay between the germline ends. This chain's CDR3 is CASRPRQPQHF. The CDR3, as DNA: TGTGCCAGCAGGCCCAGGCAGCCCCAGCATTTT.

The CDR3 DNA reads TGTGCCAGTACGGGGTACACTGAAGCTTTCTTT. Its translation: CASTGYTEAFF. The chain combines TRBV19 with TRBJ1-1; D gene uncertain. Looked up from germline, CDR1 is LNHDA and CDR2 is SQIVND (reference sequence). V dropped 7 bases and J dropped 3 bases, with 6 bases sitting between them. The CDR3 spans 11 residues.

The gene calls are TRBV6-5 and TRBJ1-2; TRBD1 is a possible D gene (5 bases). CDR1 is MNHEY and CDR2 is SVGAGI in the germline V gene. CDR3 size: 12 residues. V lost 4 bases to trimming and J lost 4 bases, with 7 bases between them. The CDR3 region has the DNA TGTGCCAGCAGTTCGGACACCTATGGCTACACCTTC. It is translated as CASSSDTYGYTF.